Included here is one TCR beta chain sequence, with context. This entry belongs to a study of human T cells and chemical hapten exposure. Overall study: Sensitization employed 2% DPC on approximately 2 cm by approximately 2 cm of upper inner arm skin.

V shed 4 bases and J shed 0 bases, with 7 bases lying between them. This CDR3 is built from 14 residues. The germline V gene encodes CDR1 SNHLY and CDR2 FYNNEI. Separate cDNA molecules received unique molecular identifiers, which the library attached to them. TCRdb independently ran MiXCR on the RACE reads; one entry per CDR3 protein. The profile covers 80,000 to 100,000 distinct CDR3 sequences, with about 9.3% appearing a single time and just over 2% taken by the ten largest. Sample time point: patch test 2, 6 weeks after DPC sensitization. Treatment described: therapeutic diphenylcyclopropenone sensitization with weekly scalp DPC. Unfractionated whole blood yielded total RNA.

This sample comprised whole blood, obtained in connection with sensitization to the hapten diphenylcyclopropenone (DPC). This clonotype was sampled from a woman aged 40 to 55 with alopecia areata. Some clones in this sample may be carry-over from other donors' samples. The genes are TRBV2 and TRBJ2-1; unclear D gene. In DNA form, the CDR3 reads TGTGCCAGCAGTGTTGCTCGCTCCTACAATGAGCAGTTCTTC. This gives the protein CASSVARSYNEQFF.